Presented here are 10 T cell receptor beta chains from one specimen sequenced in a study of type 1 regulatory T cells. General study points: Compared with non-Tr1 cells, Tr1 cells showed a narrower TCR repertoire.

For these TCRs, the target antigens are not known. In TCRdb, the reads were re-called with MiXCR into one record per CDR3 protein. This sample yields roughly 6,200 distinct CDR3 sequences, of which roughly a third are seen a single time; roughly a quarter belongs to the top ten. Sequenced: cultured type 1 regulatory T (Tr1) cells, either the whole culture or a sorted fraction (not recorded which). These receptors originate from a human donor in good health.

A few counts support this clonotype. The chain joins TRBV5-5 to TRBJ2-3; D remains unclear. The germline CDR1 and CDR2 sequences are SGHKS and YYEKEE (reference sequence). CDR3 length: 15 amino acids. Between the trimmed V and J ends, which lost 1 base and 1 base, there was a span of 10 bases. CDR3 protein: CASSLLHGGTDTQYF. The CDR3, as DNA: TGTGCCAGCAGCTTGCTCCATGGTGGCACAGATACGCAGTATTTT. Based on the CDR3 plus reference TRBV5-5 and TRBJ2-3, the full variable domain is DAGVTQSPTHLIKTRGQQVTLRCSPISGHKSVSWYQQVLGQGPQFIFQYYEKEERGRGNFPDRFSARQFPNYSSELNVNALLLGDSALYLCASSLLHGGTDTQYFGPGTRLTVL.

This clonotype has only a few counts. The CDR3, as DNA: TGTGCCATCAGTGACGCGACGGGACCCTACGAGCAGTACTTC. It yields the protein CAISDATGPYEQYF. The chain carries TRBV10-3 and TRBJ2-7; the D gene could be TRBD1 or TRBD2 (5 bases each). The CDR3 runs 14 residues. V was clipped by 3 bases and J by 2 bases, with 11 bases between them. Germline lookup yields CDR1 ENHRY and CDR2 SYGVKD.

The chain is built from TRBV14 and TRBJ2-5; D could derive from TRBD1 or TRBD2 (6 bases each). Trimming removed 0 bases from V and 5 bases from J, with 22 bases in between. Germline values: CDR1 SGHDN, CDR2 FVKESK. The CDR3 is made up of 18 amino acids. CDR3 protein: CASSQEGTLLRGLETQYF. For the CDR3, the DNA is TGTGCCAGCAGCCAAGAAGGGACACTATTGCGGGGATTGGAGACCCAGTACTTC.

This chain connects TRBV5-4 to TRBJ2-5, with a possible D match to TRBD2 (6 bases). V lost 2 bases and J 1 base, leaving 9 bases between the germline ends. The CDR3 sequence is 14 residues long. Germline V gives CDR1 SGHNT, CDR2 YYREEE (reference sequence). The CDR3 spells CASSFIAAQETQYF. The CDR3 DNA sequence: TGTGCCAGCAGCTTTATAGCGGCCCAAGAGACCCAGTACTTC.

The chain uses TRBV11-3 and TRBJ1-5; the match to TRBD1 covers 7 bases. This CDR3 region has 15 residues. Germline assignment: CDR1 SGHNT and CDR2 YENEEA. With V trimmed by 4 bases and J by 5 bases, 8 bases remained unmatched. CDR3 sequence (DNA): TGTGCCAGCAGCTGGAACAGGGGCCAGGATCAGCCCCAGCATTTT. Its translation: CASSWNRGQDQPQHF.

Regarding this clonotype: A much larger clone sits a single nucleotide away, making a read error possible. The J gene is TRBJ2-5, the V gene TRBV5-1; D gene ambiguous. The CDR3 covers 15 residues. Germline V CDR1 and CDR2: SGHRS, YFSETQ. Between the trimmed V and J ends, which lost 4 bases and 4 bases, there was a span of 17 bases. The DNA for the CDR3 is TGCGCCAGCAGCCCAAAAGCCGCGGTCGGAGAGACCCAGTACTTC. It specifies CASSPKAAVGETQYF.

The rearrangement links TRBV2 to TRBJ2-5; D is perhaps TRBD2 (6 bases). This CDR3 region has 11 residues. Between the trimmed V and J ends, which lost 6 bases and 7 bases, there was a span of 9 bases. Per germline, CDR1 SNHLY and CDR2 FYNNEI. CDR3 sequence: CASSRDLTQYF. The CDR3 DNA reads as TGTGCCAGCAGCAGGGACTTGACCCAGTACTTC.

The chain recombines TRBV4-1 with TRBJ2-7, with D perhaps matching TRBD1 (6 bases). V was shortened by 5 bases and J by 5 bases, with 19 bases between the two germline ends. This CDR3 contains 15 residues. Germline CDR1 and CDR2: MGHRA and YSYEKL. The CDR3: CASSKPGTPYNEQYF. CDR3 sequence (DNA): TGCGCCAGCAGCAAACCCGGGACACCCTACAACGAGCAGTACTTC.

A word on this clonotype: It may be a read error: a sequence one base away is much more abundant. The rearrangement links TRBV6-1 to TRBJ2-4; D is tentatively TRBD1 or TRBD2 (5 bases each). V lost 6 bases and J lost 4, with 16 bases in between. The CDR3 spans 15 residues. Germline CDR1 and CDR2: MNHNS and SASEGT. The CDR3 is CASRLGWGGKNIQYF. In nucleotides, the CDR3 is TGTGCCAGCAGGCTGGGATGGGGCGGGAAAAACATTCAGTACTTC.

This chain links TRBV20-1 with TRBJ2-4, with D unresolved. Trimming took 1 base from V and 7 from J, leaving 8 bases between them. The CDR3 extends over 12 amino acids. Germline lookup yields CDR1 DFQATT and CDR2 SNEGSKA (reference sequence). The chain's CDR3 is CSARATYNIQYF. The CDR3 DNA reads TGCAGTGCTAGAGCCACTTACAACATTCAGTACTTC.